These 20 T cell receptor beta chains were all obtained from the same sample, sequenced in a study of vaccination effects on CD4 cells after COVID-19. No antigen has been identified for these receptors. Only in-frame clones appear in the TCRdb table, and some are missing; sequencing was by immunoSEQ multiplex PCR. The sample includes tens of thousands of clones, around 75% seen only once; the top ten take 2% to 2.5%. Antigen-specific CD4+ T cells were expanded (with viral peptide pools) by the ViraFEST assay ahead of sequencing. With more than 9 days of culture completed, CD4+ T cells were isolated. The sequenced sample was CD4+ T cells from PBMCs cultured with HCoV-229E spike peptides, obtained before COVID-19 vaccination. The source of these receptors is a human donor who received a COVID-19 vaccine.

This rearrangement joins TRBV20-1 to TRBJ2-3; maybe TRBD2 (6 bases). The CDR3 contains 11 residues. CDR1 and CDR2 from the germline V gene are DFQATT and SNEGSKA (reference sequence). V shed 5 bases and J shed 6 bases, with 9 bases lying between them. The CDR3 spells CSALTRDTQYF. The CDR3 DNA reads as TGCAGTGCTCTGACTAGGGATACGCAGTATTTT.

The rearrangement uses TRBV5-4 and TRBJ2-5; D may be TRBD1 (7 bases). Germline CDR1 is SGHNT and CDR2 is YYREEE (reference sequence). Deletions cut 4 bases from V and 4 bases from J, with 14 bases between. This CDR3 has 14 residues. The CDR3, as DNA: TGTGCCAGCAGCGCGGGACAGAAATCAGAGACCCAGTACTTC. Its protein product is CASSAGQKSETQYF. The variable domain in full, with the rest retrieved from reference TRBV5-4 and TRBJ2-5, is ETGVTQSPTHLIKTRGQQVTLRCSSQSGHNTVSWYQQALGQGPQFIFQYYREEENGRGNFPPRFSGLQFPNYSSELNVNALELDDSALYLCASSAGQKSETQYFGPGTRLLVL.

The rearrangement uses TRBV24-1 and TRBJ1-5; D is unclear. V lost 6 bases and J lost 4, with 15 bases in between. This CDR3 contains 15 residues. Germline V gene lookup returns CDR1 KGHDR and CDR2 SFDVKD. The CDR3 here is CATSRAGSGNQPQHF. For the CDR3, the DNA is TGTGCCACCAGTCGTGCGGGCAGCGGGAATCAGCCCCAGCATTTT.

The J gene is TRBJ1-2, the V gene TRBV6-2 or TRBV6-3; D remains unclear. The germline gives CDR1 MNHEY, CDR2 SVGEGT. The CDR3 spans 13 residues. Trimming took off 5 bases at V and 2 bases at J, with 9 bases between the two ends. DNA for the CDR3: TGTGCCAGCAGTCCGGCGTTCAACTATGGCTACACCTTC. It translates to CASSPAFNYGYTF.

The rearrangement joins TRBV5-4 to TRBJ2-1; a weak D match, TRBD2 (6 bases). V was pared by 2 bases and J by 8 bases, with 20 bases between. CDR3 length: 16 residues. Germline loops: CDR1 SGHNT, CDR2 YYREEE (reference sequence). For the CDR3, the DNA is TGTGCCAGCAGCTTAGACCTCGGGACTCGCTCAGATGAGCAGTTCTTC. The encoded protein is CASSLDLGTRSDEQFF.

V usage is TRBV19 and J usage is TRBJ1-2, with TRBD1 matching 8 bases. The CDR3 has 14 residues. The ends lost 3 bases at V and 6 bases at J; junction bases unmatched: 6. Germline V lookup: CDR1 LNHDA, CDR2 SQIVND (reference sequence). CDR3 bases: TGTGCCAGTAGTATCACAGGGGGAAGACATGGCTACACCTTC. It translates to CASSITGGRHGYTF. Combining the CDR3 with reference TRBV19 and TRBJ1-2 gives the whole variable domain DGGITQSPKYLFRKEGQNVTLSCEQNLNHDAMYWYRQDPGQGLRLIYYSQIVNDFQKGDIAEGYSVSREKKESFPLTVTSAQKNPTAFYLCASSITGGRHGYTFGSGTRLTVV.

The rearrangement links TRBV5-8 to TRBJ2-5; D may be TRBD1 (5 bases). Germline V gene data show CDR1 as SGHTS and CDR2 as YDEGEE. V dropped 0 bases and J dropped 5 bases, with 17 bases sitting between them. The CDR3 covers 16 residues. CDR3 amino acids: CASSLGGSSETETQYF. CDR3 bases: TGTGCCAGCAGCTTGGGGGGCAGCTCAGAGACGGAGACCCAGTACTTC.

This clone was seen only once. This chain joins TRBV20-1 and TRBJ1-4, with D tentatively TRBD1 (6 bases). Germline V gene lookup returns CDR1 DFQATT and CDR2 SNEGSKA (reference sequence). The CDR3 contains 13 residues. Between the trimmed V and J ends, which lost 3 bases and 8 bases, there was a span of 13 bases. CDR3: CSASWGAREKLFF. In DNA form, the CDR3 reads TGCAGTGCTAGTTGGGGGGCTCGGGAAAAACTGTTTTTT.

The chain uses TRBV5-6 and TRBJ2-3, with D perhaps TRBD1 (6 bases). Germline assignment: CDR1 SGHDT and CDR2 YYEEEE. The CDR3 has 12 residues. The germline V and J ends were trimmed by 3 bases and 12 bases, with 14 bases remaining between them. The chain's CDR3 is CASSSGDILQYF. The CDR3 nucleotides read TGTGCCAGCAGCTCTGGGGACATCCTCCAGTATTTT. The whole variable domain, remainder taken from reference TRBV5-6 and TRBJ2-3, is DAGVTQSPTHLIKTRGQQVTLRCSPKSGHDTVSWYQQALGQGPQFIFQYYEEEERQRGNFPDRFSGHQFPNYSSELNVNALLLGDSALYLCASSSGDILQYFGPGTRLTVL.

This sequence joins TRBV7-9 and TRBJ1-1; D remains ambiguous. The germline gives CDR1 SEHNR, CDR2 FQNEAQ (reference sequence). Trimming took 4 bases from V and 5 from J, leaving 11 bases between them. This CDR3 comprises 13 residues. The DNA for the CDR3 is TGTGCCAGCAGCTCGGTTGGTTGGACTGAAGCTTTCTTT. Translating it yields CASSSVGWTEAFF.

The chain joins TRBV18 to TRBJ2-7; D not certain. V lost 1 base, J lost 3 bases, and 10 bases lay in between. Per the germline V gene, CDR1 is KGHSH and CDR2 is LQKENI. This CDR3 spans 14 amino acids. In DNA, the CDR3 is TGTGCCAGCTCACCACAAGACCGGCTCTACGAGCAGTACGTC. This codes for CASSPQDRLYEQYV.

The chain carries TRBV18 and TRBJ2-1; TRBD1 matches at 8 bases. The CDR3 loop spans 14 amino acids. V shed 4 bases and J 7 bases; nucleotides not matched to a gene: 6. Germline V gives CDR1 KGHSH, CDR2 LQKENI. The CDR3: CASSRKTGENEQFF. CDR3 sequence (DNA): TGTGCCAGCTCACGAAAGACAGGGGAGAATGAGCAGTTCTTC.

This clone was recorded a few times. This chain uses TRBV4-2 with TRBJ1-1; the D gene is possibly TRBD1 (6 bases). Germline V gene sequence: CDR1 LGHNA, CDR2 YNFKEQ. The germline V and J ends were trimmed by 0 bases and 3 bases, with 14 bases remaining between them. There are 16 residues in the CDR3. CDR3 region: CASSQETGALDTEAFF. In nucleotides, the CDR3 is TGTGCCAGCAGCCAAGAGACAGGAGCCTTGGACACTGAAGCTTTCTTT.

The J gene is TRBJ2-6, the V gene TRBV30, with D perhaps assigned TRBD1 or TRBD2 (5 bases each). The length of the CDR3 is 15 residues. From germline, CDR1 is GTSNPN and CDR2 SVGIG (reference sequence). The V gene lost 2 bases and the J gene lost 3 bases, with 11 bases spanning the gap. The CDR3 is CAWSISGSGANVLTF. DNA of the CDR3: TGTGCCTGGAGTATATCAGGGAGTGGGGCCAACGTCCTGACTTTC.

The sample holds a few counts of this clone. V and J are TRBV18 and TRBJ1-6; no clear D. V gave up 1 base and J gave up 7 bases, with 8 bases separating them. This CDR3 is built from 14 residues. Germline V gene sequence: CDR1 KGHSH, CDR2 LQKENI. CDR3 residues: CASSPQGANSPLHF. CDR3 coding DNA: TGTGCCAGCTCACCACAGGGCGCCAATTCACCCCTCCACTTT.

This sequence joins TRBV30 and TRBJ1-3; no reliable D call. Germline V gene data show CDR1 as GTSNPN and CDR2 as SVGIG (reference sequence). V was cut by 0 bases and J by 0 bases, with 18 bases left in between. The CDR3 spans 18 residues. The DNA for the CDR3 is TGTGCCTGGAGTGTACTGATCTGGCGCCAGGACTCTGGAAACACCATATATTTT. Translating gives CAWSVLIWRQDSGNTIYF.

This chain joins TRBV7-3 and TRBJ2-1; the D gene is possibly TRBD1 (6 bases). CDR3 length equals 17 residues. In germline, CDR1 is SGHTA, CDR2 FQGTGA. Trimming left V 4 bases short and J 4 bases short, with 20 bases between. CDR3 sequence: CASSYFGTSGIYNEQFF. CDR3 DNA: TGTGCCAGCAGCTACTTCGGGACATCGGGGATATACAATGAGCAGTTCTTC.

CDR3 DNA: TGTGCCAGCAGTGGGGAATTCTATGGCTACACCTTC. This codes for CASSGEFYGYTF. The rearrangement joins TRBV7-9 to TRBJ1-2; D is unresolved. Trimming removed 6 bases from V and 4 bases from J, with 9 bases in between. This CDR3 has 12 residues. In germline, CDR1 is SEHNR, CDR2 FQNEAQ (reference sequence).

V is TRBV2 and J is TRBJ2-3; 12 bases line up with TRBD2. CDR3 size: 16 residues. CDR1 and CDR2 from the germline V gene are SNHLY and FYNNEI. V trimming: 5 bases; J trimming: 2 bases; junction bases outside the gene matches: 5. The CDR3 region is CASSPRLAGATDTQYF. The CDR3 region has the DNA TGTGCCAGCAGTCCCAGACTAGCGGGGGCCACAGATACGCAGTATTTT.

This chain connects TRBV5-1 to TRBJ1-1, with D unclear. The V and J ends lost 2 bases and 4 bases respectively, with 12 bases between them. Looked up from germline, CDR1 is SGHRS and CDR2 is YFSETQ. The CDR3 sequence is 14 residues long. Written as DNA, the CDR3 is TGCGCCAGCAGCTTTAGCGAGTGGGGCACTGAAGCTTTCTTT. Its translation: CASSFSEWGTEAFF.